This T cell receptor beta chain was recovered during a study of blood T cells in healthy people across ages. Study results and limitations: One million T cells yielded diversity estimates that were considered underestimates. Fewer expanded clones and more diversity marked long-lived versus aged donors. For the donors, CMV status was unknown and possibly confounded expanded clonotype changes.

This clonotype turned up a few times. The antigen is undetermined. A J-beta primer mix and a sample-barcoded 5' primer were used in a second PCR of roughly 7 to 12 cycles. TCRdb processed the 5' RACE reads anew with MiXCR; each CDR3 protein has one entry. The sample yields more than 650,000 distinct CDR3 sequences, 25% to 30% seen once. The ends were cut back, 8 bases at V and 4 bases at J, with 14 bases in the middle. The CDR3 extends over 13 amino acids. Germline V gives CDR1 MNHEY, CDR2 SVGAGI. The same data also contributed to another study, on T cells of mothers and their children.

This chain links TRBV6-5 with TRBJ1-2; tentatively, D is TRBD1 (5 bases). This TCR came from a boy younger than 18 in good health. The material sequenced was blood. CDR3 DNA: TGTGCCAGCGGGGCGGCTGCTAGCTATGGCTACACCTTC. Translation: CASGAAASYGYTF.